Below are 4 T cell receptor beta chains sequenced from a single sample in a study of Ad26.COV2.S vaccination and SARS-CoV-2 variants. Some clones are missing from TCRdb's copy, which holds only in-frame ones; the method was immunoSEQ multiplex PCR. The data hold some 250,000 clones, with over 75% observed a single time. This sample's treatment: 15 to 20 received Ad26.COV2.S at low or high dose, single or two shots; about 5 received placebo; per-sample allocation not given. Day 63 following the first vaccine or placebo injection was when the samples were taken. Sample: peripheral blood, taken in a trial of Ad26.COV2.S vaccine versus placebo. Every receptor here comes from a person between 18 and 65 years old who received the Ad26.COV2.S COVID-19 vaccine or a placebo.

The chain is built from TRBV19 and TRBJ2-1, with 10 bases identical to TRBD1. The junction had 2 bases not matched to a gene; V was cut back by 5 bases and J by 1 base. The CDR3 sequence is 15 residues long. Germline CDR1 LNHDA, CDR2 SQIVND (reference sequence). The CDR3 sequence is CASSPDRGSYNEQFF. The CDR3 DNA sequence: TGTGCCAGTAGTCCGGACAGGGGGTCCTACAATGAGCAGTTCTTC.

The chain uses TRBV28 and TRBJ1-1, with unresolved D. Per the germline V gene, CDR1 is MDHEN and CDR2 is SYDVKM. The CDR3 loop spans 13 amino acids. V lost 4 bases to trimming and J lost 1 base, with 7 bases between them. CDR3 amino acids: CASSSSANTEAFF. The CDR3 DNA follows: TGTGCCAGCAGTTCATCGGCGAACACTGAAGCTTTCTTT.

The chain combines TRBV9 with TRBJ1-1; D is perhaps TRBD1 (6 bases). Between the trimmed V and J ends, which lost 4 bases and 5 bases, there was a span of 18 bases. Germline assignment: CDR1 SGDLS and CDR2 YYNGEE. The CDR3 sequence is 15 residues long. CDR3 sequence (DNA): TGTGCCAGCAGCCCCCATGGGGGGCTGGGTACTGAAGCTTTCTTT. Its translation is CASSPHGGLGTEAFF.

The rearrangement joins TRBV4-3 to TRBJ2-1; perhaps TRBD1 as D (6 bases). CDR1 is LGHNA, CDR2 YSLEER, per germline. The V and J ends lost 6 bases and 6 bases respectively, with 12 bases between them. The CDR3 is 13 residues long. CDR3 protein: CASRDTGSNEQFF. The CDR3 coding sequence is TGCGCCAGCAGGGATACAGGGTCCAATGAGCAGTTCTTC.